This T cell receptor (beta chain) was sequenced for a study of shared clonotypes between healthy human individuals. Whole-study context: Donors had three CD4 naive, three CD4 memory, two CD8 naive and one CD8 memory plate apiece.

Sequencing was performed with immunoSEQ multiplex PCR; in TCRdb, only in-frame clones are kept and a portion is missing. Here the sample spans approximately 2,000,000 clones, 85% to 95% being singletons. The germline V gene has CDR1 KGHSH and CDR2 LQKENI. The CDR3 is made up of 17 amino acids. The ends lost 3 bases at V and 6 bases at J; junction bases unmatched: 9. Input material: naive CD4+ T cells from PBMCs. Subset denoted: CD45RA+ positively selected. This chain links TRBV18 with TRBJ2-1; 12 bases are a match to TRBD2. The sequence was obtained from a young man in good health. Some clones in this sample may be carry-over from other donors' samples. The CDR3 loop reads CASSPKTSGSTINEQFF. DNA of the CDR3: TGTGCCAGCTCACCTAAGACTAGCGGGAGCACTATCAATGAGCAGTTCTTC.